Described below is a single T cell receptor beta chain sequence and its context. The sample is drawn from a study of long-term antiretroviral therapy in people with HIV. Study information: Initial samples were collected about a decade before the 2015 immediate-ART recommendation.

The libraries were made with immunoSEQ v3.0 at survey level. The repertoire was sequenced with immunoSEQ multiplex PCR; TCRdb's copy has only in-frame clones and lacks some. Of around 9,200 clones listed, roughly four fifths are singletons. The V gene lost 1 base and the J gene lost 2 bases, with 9 bases spanning the gap. This CDR3 comprises 14 residues. Germline CDR1 SGHVS, CDR2 FNYEAQ. The sample in question was unsorted PBMCs, obtained 0.6 years before starting antiretroviral therapy. The receptor was isolated from a man aged 40-55 years with HIV. The rearrangement uses TRBV7-6 and TRBJ2-7; no clear D. The CDR3 protein is CASSLGGRAYEQYF. CDR3 sequence (DNA): TGTGCCAGCAGCTTAGGAGGCAGAGCCTACGAGCAGTACTTC.